Following are 8 T cell receptor beta chains from one sample sequenced in a study of cytomegalovirus exposure and HLA in healthy donors. PCR was performed using 60 Vbeta and 13 Jbeta primers. The method was immunoSEQ multiplex PCR; TCRdb's version includes in-frame clones alone and lacks a portion of them. This sample lists 150,000 to 200,000 clones; its ten largest clones have roughly 2%. The material sequenced was PBMCs. The receptors were sampled from a man aged 25-45 years in good health and CMV-seronegative.

CDR3 in amino acids: CASSLATASYNEQFF. The DNA of the CDR3 is TGCGCCAGCAGCTTGGCGACAGCTTCCTACAATGAGCAGTTCTTC. The chain links TRBV5-1 to TRBJ2-1, with a tentative D call TRBD1 (5 bases). CDR3 length: 15 amino acids. Germline V gene data show CDR1 as SGHRS and CDR2 as YFSETQ. V was shortened by 0 bases and J by 1 base, with 8 bases between the two germline ends.

This chain joins TRBV10-2 and TRBJ2-5; 8 bases match TRBD2. CDR3 length: 15 amino acids. CDR1 is WSHSY, CDR2 SAAADI, per germline. V trimming: 7 bases; J trimming: 5 bases; junction bases outside the gene matches: 12. The CDR3 loop reads CASTHLGAGVETQYF. CDR3 DNA sequence: TGCGCCAGCACCCACCTTGGAGCGGGAGTTGAGACCCAGTACTTC.

The rearrangement joins TRBV25-1 to TRBJ2-4, with TRBD1 identical over 7 bases. CDR1 and CDR2 (germline): MGHDK, SYGVNS. The J segment lost 8 bases and the V segment lost 3 bases, leaving 7 bases of the junction unmatched. There are 14 residues in the CDR3. CDR3 DNA: TGTGCCAGCAGTGATAAGACAGGGCAGGACATTCAGTACTTC. Translated, it gives CASSDKTGQDIQYF.

The chain links TRBV11-3 to TRBJ2-1; 8 bases fit TRBD2. After removal of 1 base from V and 5 bases from J, the junction contained 4 bases not matched to a gene. This CDR3 is built from 15 residues. Germline-derived CDR1 and CDR2 are SGHNT and YENEEA. DNA for the CDR3: TGTGCCAGCAGCTTAGCGGGAGGGCCACACAATGAGCAGTTCTTC. Its translation: CASSLAGGPHNEQFF.

The genes are TRBV30 and TRBJ2-7; D may be TRBD2 (5 bases). V gave up 2 bases and J gave up 3 bases, with 14 bases separating them. Germline V gene sequence: CDR1 GTSNPN, CDR2 SVGIG (reference sequence). CDR3 length: 14 amino acids. CDR3 DNA: TGTGCCTGGAGTAGACTACCACAGATCTACGAGCAGTACTTC. Its protein is CAWSRLPQIYEQYF.

The genes are TRBV7-9 and TRBJ2-7; weak D call: TRBD2 (5 bases). The CDR3 extends over 14 amino acids. CDR1 and CDR2 (germline): SEHNR, FQNEAQ (reference sequence). Trimming took off 1 base at V and 7 bases at J, with 14 bases between the two ends. The CDR3 is CASSLGAAAWEQYF. The CDR3 DNA reads TGTGCCAGCAGCTTAGGAGCGGCCGCTTGGGAGCAGTACTTC.

The V call is TRBV19, the J call TRBJ1-1; no clear D. Trimming removed 8 bases at V and 1 base at J, with 8 bases between. This CDR3 has 12 amino acids. CDR1 is LNHDA and CDR2 is SQIVND in the germline V gene (reference sequence). This chain's CDR3 is CASCQRNTEAFF. The CDR3 DNA is TGTGCCAGTTGCCAGCGGAACACTGAAGCTTTCTTT.

V and J are TRBV10-3 and TRBJ2-7; no reliable D call. Germline assignment: CDR1 ENHRY and CDR2 SYGVKD. Deletions cut 2 bases from V and 6 bases from J, with 8 bases between. The CDR3 runs to 12 residues. For the CDR3, the DNA is TGTGCCATCAGTGAGCCATTCGGCGAGCAGTACTTC. It encodes CAISEPFGEQYF.